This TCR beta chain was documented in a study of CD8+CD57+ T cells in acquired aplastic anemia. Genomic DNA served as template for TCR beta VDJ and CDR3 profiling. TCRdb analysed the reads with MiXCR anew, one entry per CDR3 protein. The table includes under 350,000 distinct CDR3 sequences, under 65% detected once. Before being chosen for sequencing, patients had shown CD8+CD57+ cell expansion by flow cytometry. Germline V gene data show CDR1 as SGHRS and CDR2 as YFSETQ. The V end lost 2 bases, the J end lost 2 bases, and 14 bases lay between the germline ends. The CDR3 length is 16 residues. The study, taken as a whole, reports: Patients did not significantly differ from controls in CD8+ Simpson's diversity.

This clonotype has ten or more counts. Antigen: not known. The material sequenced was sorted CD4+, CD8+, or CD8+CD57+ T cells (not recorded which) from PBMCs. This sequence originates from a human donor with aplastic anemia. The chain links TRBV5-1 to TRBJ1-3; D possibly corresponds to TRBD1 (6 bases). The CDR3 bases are TGCGCCAGCAGCTTTGGAGCTCAGGGGACTGGAAACACCATATATTTT. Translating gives CASSFGAQGTGNTIYF.